This is a list of T cell receptor beta chains from one sample in a study of shared clonotypes between healthy human individuals. Produced via immunoSEQ multiplex PCR; TCRdb's table is partial and in-frame only. This table has about 2.4 million clones, 80% to 95% appearing once. The material sequenced was naive CD4+ T cells from PBMCs. The receptor set was obtained from a man younger than 30 in good health. Some clones in this sample may be carry-over from other donors' samples. The CDR3 runs from the conserved cysteine through the conserved F or W. A D gene is named only where the DNA matches it firmly. Some rows have no size entry. The others give once, few or many, or a class for an expanded clone.

j_gene: TRBJ1-1; v_gene: TRBV4-1; d_gene: NA; len: 14; abundance: NA; CDR3nt: TGCGCCACCGTATCGGTGGGATTGAACACTGAAGCTTTCTTT; CDR3aa: CATVSVGLNTEAFF
j_gene: TRBJ1-4; v_gene: TRBV6-1; d_gene: NA; len: 13; abundance: NA; CDR3nt: TGTGCCAGCAGTGCGGGGTCTTGGGAAAAACTGTTTTTT; CDR3aa: CASSAGSWEKLFF
j_gene: TRBJ2-3; v_gene: TRBV9; d_gene: NA; len: 14; abundance: NA; CDR3nt: TGTGCCAGCAGCGTAGGACTAGACACAGATACGCAGTATTTT; CDR3aa: CASSVGLDTDTQYF
j_gene: TRBJ1-5; v_gene: TRBV2; d_gene: NA; len: 12; abundance: NA; CDR3nt: TGTGCCAGCACAGAAGGCAATCAGCCCCAGCATTTT; CDR3aa: CASTEGNQPQHF
j_gene: TRBJ2-1; v_gene: TRBV6-1; d_gene: NA; len: 15; abundance: NA; CDR3nt: TGTGCCAGCAGTGAAATCGGGTCAGTTAACAATGAGCAGTTCTTC; CDR3aa: CASSEIGSVNNEQFF
j_gene: TRBJ1-3; v_gene: TRBV29-1; d_gene: TRBD1; len: 17; abundance: NA; CDR3nt: TGCAGCGTTTACTTGGGGACAGGTGCCTTCTCTGGAAACACCATATATTTT; CDR3aa: CSVYLGTGAFSGNTIYF
j_gene: TRBJ1-5; v_gene: TRBV7-2; d_gene: TRBD1; len: 14; abundance: NA; CDR3nt: TGTGCCAGCAGCTTAGCGGCAGGGGGCAAGCCCCAGCATTTT; CDR3aa: CASSLAAGGKPQHF
j_gene: TRBJ1-2; v_gene: TRBV6-1; d_gene: NA; len: 15; abundance: NA; CDR3nt: TGTGCCAGCGTAACAGTAGGATCGCTCACCCGCGGCTACACCTTC; CDR3aa: CASVTVGSLTRGYTF
j_gene: TRBJ1-1; v_gene: TRBV18; d_gene: TRBD1; len: 16; abundance: NA; CDR3nt: TGTGCCAGCTCACCCCTGACAGGGAGTATTTGGACTGAAGCCTTCTTT; CDR3aa: CASSPLTGSIWTEAFF
j_gene: TRBJ2-7; v_gene: TRBV6-6; d_gene: NA; len: 12; abundance: NA; CDR3nt: TGTGCCAGCAGTTACGCGGGCTACGAGCAGTACTTC; CDR3aa: CASSYAGYEQYF
j_gene: TRBJ2-7; v_gene: TRBV5-1; d_gene: NA; len: 13; abundance: NA; CDR3nt: TGCGCCAGCAGCCCCAGGGAAGTCTACGAGCAGTACTTC; CDR3aa: CASSPREVYEQYF
j_gene: TRBJ2-7; v_gene: TRBV5-1; d_gene: TRBD1; len: 17; abundance: NA; CDR3nt: TGCGCCAGCAGCCCCGGAACAGGGGGTGGATGGGTGTGGGAGCAGTACTTC; CDR3aa: CASSPGTGGGWVWEQYF
j_gene: TRBJ2-3; v_gene: TRBV5-4; d_gene: TRBD1; len: 16; abundance: NA; CDR3nt: TGTGCCAGCAGCCCTATGGGACAGGGGGCGACAGATACGCAGTATTTT; CDR3aa: CASSPMGQGATDTQYF
j_gene: TRBJ1-3; v_gene: TRBV30; d_gene: NA; len: 13; abundance: NA; CDR3nt: TGTGCCGCCCAACAGGTCTCTGGAAACACCATATATTTT; CDR3aa: CAAQQVSGNTIYF
j_gene: TRBJ2-7; v_gene: TRBV5-3; d_gene: TRBD1; len: 17; abundance: NA; CDR3nt: TGTGCCAGAAGCTTGGCATCAAGGGACAGGGTAACAGGCGAGCAGTACTTC; CDR3aa: CARSLASRDRVTGEQYF
j_gene: TRBJ2-1; v_gene: TRBV5-1; d_gene: NA; len: 13; abundance: NA; CDR3nt: TGCGCCAGCAGCTTAGACAACAACAATGAGCAGTTCTTC; CDR3aa: CASSLDNNNEQFF
j_gene: TRBJ1-1; v_gene: TRBV2; d_gene: TRBD1; len: 14; abundance: NA; CDR3nt: TGTGCCAGCAGGGCGGGACAGGGGGTCGATGAAGCTTTCTTT; CDR3aa: CASRAGQGVDEAFF
j_gene: TRBJ2-2; v_gene: TRBV2; d_gene: NA; len: 13; abundance: NA; CDR3nt: TGTGCCAGCAATCAGGGATACACCGGGGAGCTGTTTTTT; CDR3aa: CASNQGYTGELFF
j_gene: TRBJ2-7; v_gene: TRBV6-1; d_gene: NA; len: 14; abundance: NA; CDR3nt: TGTGCCAGCAGTGAGTTGGGGCATTCCTACGAGCAGTACTTC; CDR3aa: CASSELGHSYEQYF
j_gene: TRBJ2-7; v_gene: TRBV5-4; d_gene: NA; len: 16; abundance: NA; CDR3nt: TGTGCCAGCAGCCGTGGGGTCCGGGAGCGGTCCTACGAGCAGTACTTC; CDR3aa: CASSRGVRERSYEQYF
j_gene: TRBJ1-1; v_gene: TRBV25-1; d_gene: NA; len: 14; abundance: few; CDR3nt: TGTGCCAGCACCCCTCGGTGGGGGAACACTGAAGCTTTCTTT; CDR3aa: CASTPRWGNTEAFF
j_gene: TRBJ2-3; v_gene: TRBV9; d_gene: TRBD2; len: 16; abundance: NA; CDR3nt: TGTGCCAGCAGCGTAGCTAGCGGGACACACACAGATACGCAGTATTTT; CDR3aa: CASSVASGTHTDTQYF
j_gene: TRBJ1-1; v_gene: TRBV5-1; d_gene: TRBD1; len: 15; abundance: NA; CDR3nt: TGCGCCAGCAGCTACCGGGACAGAATGAACACTGAAGCTTTCTTT; CDR3aa: CASSYRDRMNTEAFF
j_gene: TRBJ2-1; v_gene: TRBV14; d_gene: NA; len: 15; abundance: NA; CDR3nt: TGTGCCAGCAGCCAAGTCCGTTTCTCCTACAATGAGCAGTTCTTC; CDR3aa: CASSQVRFSYNEQFF